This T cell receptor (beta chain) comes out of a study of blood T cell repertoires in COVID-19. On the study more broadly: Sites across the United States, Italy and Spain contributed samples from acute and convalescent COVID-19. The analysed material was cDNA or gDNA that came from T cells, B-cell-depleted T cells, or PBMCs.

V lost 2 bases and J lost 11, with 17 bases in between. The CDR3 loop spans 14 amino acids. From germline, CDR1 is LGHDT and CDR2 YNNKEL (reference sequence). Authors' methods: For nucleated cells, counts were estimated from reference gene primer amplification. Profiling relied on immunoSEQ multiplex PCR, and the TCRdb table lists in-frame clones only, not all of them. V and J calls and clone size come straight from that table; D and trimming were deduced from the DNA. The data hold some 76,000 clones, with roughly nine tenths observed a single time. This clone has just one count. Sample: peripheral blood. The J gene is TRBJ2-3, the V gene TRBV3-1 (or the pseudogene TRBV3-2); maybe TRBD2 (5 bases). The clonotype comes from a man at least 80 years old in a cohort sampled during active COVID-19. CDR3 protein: CASSQSARYEGQYF. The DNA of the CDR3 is TGTGCCAGCAGCCAATCGGCCCGGTACGAGGGGCAGTATTTT.